This T cell receptor beta chain was captured in a study of CD8 T cells in ankylosing spondylitis. Study observations and caveats: Disease-linked clones, CD8+, were relatively rare in peripheral blood. Earlier work had already found some motif variants in reactive arthritis synovial fluid and blood. One TCR beta motif, made up of several highly homologous variants, appeared characteristic of ankylosing spondylitis blood. Within matched ankylosing spondylitis synovial fluid, disease-linked clones were reportedly significantly enriched.

Turning to this clonotype: As yet, its antigen is unknown.

The CDR3 contains 15 residues. Trimming took off 5 bases at V and 3 bases at J, with 13 bases between the two ends. The germline V gene encodes CDR1 SEHNR and CDR2 FQNEAQ (reference sequence). Quantitative 5'-RACE with molecular barcodes was used to make the TCR beta libraries. TCRdb re-called the 5' RACE reads with MiXCR, one entry per CDR3 protein. The sample yields about 390,000 distinct CDR3 sequences, around 24% seen once. This TCR came from a male donor with ankylosing spondylitis. Sequenced: blood, either unsorted or a sorted T cell fraction (not recorded which). V is TRBV7-9 and J is TRBJ2-2, with no clear D. The CDR3 spells CASSPDRLHTGELFF. CDR3 DNA: TGTGCCAGCAGCCCGGACCGTCTGCACACCGGGGAGCTGTTTTTT.